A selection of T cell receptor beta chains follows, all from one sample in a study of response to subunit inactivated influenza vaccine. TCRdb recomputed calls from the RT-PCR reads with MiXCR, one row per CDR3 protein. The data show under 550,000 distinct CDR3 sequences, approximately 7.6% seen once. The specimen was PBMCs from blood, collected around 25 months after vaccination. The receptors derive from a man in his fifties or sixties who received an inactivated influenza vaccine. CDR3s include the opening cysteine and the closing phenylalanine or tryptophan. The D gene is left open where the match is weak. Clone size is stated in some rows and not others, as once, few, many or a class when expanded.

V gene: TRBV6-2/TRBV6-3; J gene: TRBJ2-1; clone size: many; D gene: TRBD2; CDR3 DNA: TGTGCCAGCATGGGGGCGGGAGGAGTTGAGCAGTTCTTC; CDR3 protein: CASMGAGGVEQFF
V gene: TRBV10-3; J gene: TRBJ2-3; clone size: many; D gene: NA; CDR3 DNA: TGTGCCATCAGTGAACCGGGACCCCTCCGGAAGCAGTATTTT; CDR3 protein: CAISEPGPLRKQYF
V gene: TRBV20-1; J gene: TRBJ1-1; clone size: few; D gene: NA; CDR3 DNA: TGCAGTGCTAGACGGGACTTATCTTTCTTT; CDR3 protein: CSARRDLSFF
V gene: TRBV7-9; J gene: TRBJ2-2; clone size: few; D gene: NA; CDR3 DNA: TGTGCCAGCAGCTCCAAGAGGGGCACCGGGGAGCTGTTTTTT; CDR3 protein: CASSSKRGTGELFF
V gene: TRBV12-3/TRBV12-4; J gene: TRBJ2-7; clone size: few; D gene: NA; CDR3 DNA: TGTGCCAGCAGCGTGGAGGAGGGGGGACCCTACGAGCAGTACTTC; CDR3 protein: CASSVEEGGPYEQYF
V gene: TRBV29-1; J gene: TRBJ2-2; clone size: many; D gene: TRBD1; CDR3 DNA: TGCAGCGTCGATAGGACAGGGACGAACACCGGGGAGCTGTTTTTT; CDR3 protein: CSVDRTGTNTGELFF
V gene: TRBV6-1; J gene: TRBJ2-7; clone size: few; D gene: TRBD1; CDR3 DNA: TGTGCCGGAGGACAGGGGCTCTCCTACGAGCAGTACTTC; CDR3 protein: CAGGQGLSYEQYF
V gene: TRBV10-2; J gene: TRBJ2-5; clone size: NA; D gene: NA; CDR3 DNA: TGCGCCAGCAGAGTCGGAGGGTTGGAGACCCAGTACTTC; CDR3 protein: CASRVGGLETQYF
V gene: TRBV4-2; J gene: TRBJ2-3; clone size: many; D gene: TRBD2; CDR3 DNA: TGTGCCAGCAGCCGAGGCGCAACTAGCGGGGGGGCAGATACGCAGTATTTT; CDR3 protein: CASSRGATSGGADTQYF
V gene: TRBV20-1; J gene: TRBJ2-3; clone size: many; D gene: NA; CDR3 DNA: TGCAGTGCTAGAGATTCCCCCAGGGGCACAGATACGCAGTATTTT; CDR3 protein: CSARDSPRGTDTQYF
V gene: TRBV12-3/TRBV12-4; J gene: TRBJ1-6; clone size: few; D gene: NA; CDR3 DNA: TGTGCCAGCAGTCCGACTCATAATTCACCCCTCCACTTT; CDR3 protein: CASSPTHNSPLHF
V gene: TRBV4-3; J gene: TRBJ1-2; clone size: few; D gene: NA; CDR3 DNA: TGCGCCAGCAGCCAAGACTCGGGAACGGGGAACTATGGCTACACCTTC; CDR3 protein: CASSQDSGTGNYGYTF
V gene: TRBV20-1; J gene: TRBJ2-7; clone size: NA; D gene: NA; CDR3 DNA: TGCAGTGCTAGTCCGGGACTGACGTCCTACGAGCAGTACTTC; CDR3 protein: CSASPGLTSYEQYF
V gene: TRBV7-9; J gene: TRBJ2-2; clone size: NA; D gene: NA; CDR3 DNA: TGTGCCAGCTCCTCCGGTCATACAGCGAACACCGGGGAGCTATTTTTT; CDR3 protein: CASSSGHTANTGELFF
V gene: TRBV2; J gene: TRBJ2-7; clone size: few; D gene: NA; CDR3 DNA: TGTGCCAGCAACCCGCAGGGGAGGGACGAGCAGTACTTC; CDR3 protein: CASNPQGRDEQYF
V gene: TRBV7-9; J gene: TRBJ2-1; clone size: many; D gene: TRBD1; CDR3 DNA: TGTGCCAGCAGCTTGCCGGGACAGGGAGGTGAGCAGTTCTTC; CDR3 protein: CASSLPGQGGEQFF
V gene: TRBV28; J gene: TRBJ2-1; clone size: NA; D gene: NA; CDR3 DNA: TGTGCCAGCGACGGAGGCTACAATGAGCAGTTCTTC; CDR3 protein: CASDGGYNEQFF
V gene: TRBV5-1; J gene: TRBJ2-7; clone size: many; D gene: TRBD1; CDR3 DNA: TGCGCCAGCAGCCAACCCGACAGGGCGTCCTACGAGCAGTACTTC; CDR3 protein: CASSQPDRASYEQYF
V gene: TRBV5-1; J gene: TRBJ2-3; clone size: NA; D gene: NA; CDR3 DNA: TGCGCCAGCAGCTTGGAGGGGTTAGGGGCAACAGATACGCAGTATTTT; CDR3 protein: CASSLEGLGATDTQYF
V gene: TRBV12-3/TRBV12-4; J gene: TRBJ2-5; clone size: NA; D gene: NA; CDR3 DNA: TGTGCCAGCAGTAGCAGCCAACCCCTAGAGACCCAGTACTTC; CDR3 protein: CASSSSQPLETQYF
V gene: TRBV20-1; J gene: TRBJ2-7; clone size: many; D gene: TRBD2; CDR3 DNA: TGCAGTGCTAGAGATCCCCTAGCGGGGGGCTACGAGCAGTACTTC; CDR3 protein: CSARDPLAGGYEQYF
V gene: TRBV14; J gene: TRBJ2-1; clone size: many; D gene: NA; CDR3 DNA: TGTGCCAGCAGCCCCACAGGACAAGGGGTCAATGAGCAGTTCTTC; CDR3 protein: CASSPTGQGVNEQFF
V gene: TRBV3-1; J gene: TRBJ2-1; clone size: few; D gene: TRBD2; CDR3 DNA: TGTGCCAGCAGCCAAGATCAGGCTAGCGGGAGGAGGAATGAGCAGTTCTTC; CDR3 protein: CASSQDQASGRRNEQFF
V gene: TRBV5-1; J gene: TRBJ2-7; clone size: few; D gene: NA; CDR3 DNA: TGCGCCAGCAGCTTGGCCGGTCGTCCAGGTCATAGATACGAGCAGTACTTC; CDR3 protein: CASSLAGRPGHRYEQYF